What follows are 14 T cell receptor beta chains derived from one specimen sequenced in a study of T-cell reconstitution after alpha-beta-depleted transplantation in children. It was with unique molecular identifiers that the TCRbeta library was prepared. MiXCR, applied by TCRdb to the PCR reads, yields one record per CDR3 protein. Of approximately 400,000 distinct CDR3 sequences listed, approximately 10% were seen once; the top ten hold 4.5% to 6.5%. This specimen consisted of PBMCs from the stem cell graft donor, obtained from the stem cell graft. These receptors were taken from a human donor who donated a stem cell graft to a child with acute myeloid leukemia.

This clonotype appeared many times. This chain connects TRBV5-5 to TRBJ2-2; 7 nucleotides line up with TRBD1. The CDR3 totals 16 residues. V dropped 4 bases and J dropped 0; count of bases not matched to a gene: 6. From germline, CDR1 is SGHKS and CDR2 YYEKEE (reference sequence). The DNA for the CDR3 is TGTGCCAGCAGCCGGGACAGCTTCTCGAACACCGGGGAGCTGTTTTTT. It yields the protein CASSRDSFSNTGELFF.

Ten or more counts support this clonotype. CDR3 residues: CASSLLQGASGELFF. The CDR3 nucleotides read TGTGCCAGCAGCTTATTACAGGGGGCCTCCGGGGAGCTGTTTTTT. The V and J genes are TRBV7-2 and TRBJ2-2, with TRBD1 identical over 9 bases. Germline assignment: CDR1 SGHTA and CDR2 FQGNSA. The V segment lost 2 bases and the J segment 6 bases; nucleotides outside the gene matches: 4. The CDR3 runs to 15 residues.

This chain uses TRBV6-2 or TRBV6-3 with TRBJ2-1; D gene unclear. V was clipped by 6 bases and J by 2 bases, with 14 bases between them. Germline loops: CDR1 MNHEY, CDR2 SVGEGT. This CDR3 has 15 residues. The CDR3 protein is CASRGYSLTYNEQFF. CDR3 nucleotides: TGTGCCAGCAGGGGGTACAGCCTCACCTACAATGAGCAGTTCTTC.

This clonotype came up many times. CDR3 sequence: CASSFSLSELFF. The CDR3 region has the DNA TGTGCCAGCAGCTTTTCTCTCTCGGAGCTGTTTTTT. J is TRBJ2-2 and V is TRBV7-2; no firm D call. This CDR3 is 12 amino acids long. Germline values: CDR1 SGHTA, CDR2 FQGNSA. The V gene lost 3 bases and the J gene lost 10 bases, with 9 bases spanning the gap.

The gene calls are TRBV10-3 and TRBJ2-7; D is undetermined. The CDR3 is made up of 15 amino acids. Looked up from germline, CDR1 is ENHRY and CDR2 is SYGVKD. Trimming cost V 7 bases and J 0 bases, with 16 bases left between them. In DNA form, the CDR3 reads TGTGCCATCATCGAAGAGCCAGACCCCTCCTACGAGCAGTACTTC. Amino acids: CAIIEEPDPSYEQYF.

This clonotype was counted a few times. The chain combines TRBV7-9 with TRBJ2-7; 7 nucleotides agree with TRBD1. The CDR3 covers 14 residues. V was pared by 3 bases and J by 5 bases, with 7 bases of the junction left unmatched. The germline V gene has CDR1 SEHNR and CDR2 FQNEAQ (reference sequence). The CDR3 DNA is TGTGCCAGCAGCTTTCTCGACAGGGCTAACGAGCAGTACTTC. Translated: CASSFLDRANEQYF.

This clonotype was detected a few times. V is TRBV27 and J is TRBJ2-7, with a tentative D call TRBD2 (7 bases). The CDR3 has 15 amino acids. Looked up from germline, CDR1 is MNHEY and CDR2 is SMNVEV (reference sequence). Trimming removed 3 bases from V and 6 bases from J, with 18 bases in between. The CDR3 sequence: CASSFGGLPPSEQYF. The CDR3 bases are TGTGCCAGCAGTTTCGGGGGGCTCCCCCCGTCCGAGCAGTACTTC.

This clonotype was seen at least ten times. The chain combines TRBV6-1 with TRBJ2-7; 8 bases align to TRBD1. With 5 bases clipped from V and 2 bases from J, the junction kept 5 bases outside the gene matches. CDR3 length: 14 residues. Looked up from germline, CDR1 is MNHNS and CDR2 is SASEGT. The CDR3 here is CASSMTGATYEQYV. DNA of the CDR3: TGTGCCAGCAGTATGACAGGGGCAACCTACGAGCAGTACGTC.

There are a few counts of this clonotype. This sequence joins TRBV29-1 and TRBJ2-1; 7 nucleotides align to TRBD1. J lost 7 bases, V lost 5 bases, and 14 bases had no gene match. The germline V gene has CDR1 SQVTM and CDR2 ANQGSEA. The CDR3 contains 15 residues. The CDR3 sequence is CSVRLWQGVGNEQFF. The CDR3 DNA reads as TGCAGCGTTCGATTGTGGCAGGGGGTCGGGAATGAGCAGTTCTTC.

A few counts support this clonotype. The rearrangement links TRBV12-3 or TRBV12-4 to TRBJ1-1; a weak D match, TRBD1 (5 bases). Trimming stripped 5 bases from V and 2 bases from J, with 6 bases between. The CDR3 contains 12 residues. CDR3 bases: TGTGCCAGCAGTGACAGCAACACTGAAGCTTTCTTT. Encoded protein: CASSDSNTEAFF.

This clonotype was seen ten or more times. The chain uses TRBV29-1 and TRBJ2-1; 8 nucleotides agree with TRBD2. The germline V gene has CDR1 SQVTM and CDR2 ANQGSEA. CDR3 size: 13 residues. V dropped 4 bases and J dropped 8; count of bases not matched to a gene: 7. The CDR3 region has the DNA TGCAGCGTTGTGTCGGGAGGGCCCCATGAGCAGTTCTTC. Translating gives CSVVSGGPHEQFF.

A few counts support this clonotype. The genes are TRBV4-3 and TRBJ2-7; 9 bases are a match to TRBD1. CDR1 LGHNA and CDR2 YSLEER come from the germline V gene. CDR3 length: 14 residues. Losses at the gene ends were 3 bases for V and 2 bases for J; bases not matched to a gene: 2. The CDR3 spells CASSQRQGAYEQYF. The CDR3 coding sequence is TGCGCCAGCAGCCAGAGACAGGGGGCCTACGAGCAGTACTTC.

This chain links TRBV20-1 with TRBJ1-6; D is unresolved. This CDR3 has 14 residues. Looked up from germline, CDR1 is DFQATT and CDR2 is SNEGSKA (reference sequence). Trimming pared 3 bases from V and 8 bases from J, leaving 14 bases between. The CDR3 coding sequence is TGCAGTGCTAGGGAACGTGGGCCGGATTCACCCCTCCACTTT. It is translated as CSARERGPDSPLHF.

This clonotype showed up just a few times. The gene calls are TRBV12-3 or TRBV12-4 and TRBJ2-1; TRBD1 agrees at 10 bases. Germline trimming cut 3 bases from V and 8 bases from J; bases unmatched to any gene: 7. The CDR3 sequence is 15 residues long. The CDR3 region is CASSLGQGKSDEQFF. CDR3 DNA sequence: TGTGCCAGCAGTTTGGGACAGGGGAAGAGTGATGAGCAGTTCTTC.